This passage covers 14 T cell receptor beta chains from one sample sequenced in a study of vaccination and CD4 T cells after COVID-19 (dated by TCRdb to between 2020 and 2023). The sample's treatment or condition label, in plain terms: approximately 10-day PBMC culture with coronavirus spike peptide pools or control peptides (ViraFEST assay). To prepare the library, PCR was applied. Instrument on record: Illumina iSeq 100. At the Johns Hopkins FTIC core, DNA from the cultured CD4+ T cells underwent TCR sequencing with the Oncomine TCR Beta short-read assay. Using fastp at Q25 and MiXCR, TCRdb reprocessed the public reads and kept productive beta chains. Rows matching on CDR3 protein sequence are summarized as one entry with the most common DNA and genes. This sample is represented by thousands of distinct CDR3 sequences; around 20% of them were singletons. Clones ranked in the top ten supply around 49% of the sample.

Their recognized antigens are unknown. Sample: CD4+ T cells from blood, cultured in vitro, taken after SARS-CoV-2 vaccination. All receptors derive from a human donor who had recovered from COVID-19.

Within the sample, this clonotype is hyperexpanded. CDR3 in DNA: TGTGCCAGCAGCTTGACAGGGGGCGCGGGTTCACCCCTCCACTTT. It yields the protein CASSLTGGAGSPLHF. The chain recombines TRBV7-3 with TRBJ1-6, with 10 bases aligning to TRBD1. Germline values: CDR1 SGHTA, CDR2 FQGTGA. The V segment lost 3 bases and the J segment 9 bases; nucleotides outside the gene matches: 5. The CDR3 consists of 15 residues. Using reference TRBV7-3 and TRBJ1-6 for the parts outside the CDR3, the full variable domain is GAGVSQTPSNKVTEKGKYVELRCDPISGHTALYWYRQSLGQGPEFLIYFQGTGAADDSGLPNDRFFAVRPEGSVSTLKIQRTERGDSAVYLCASSLTGGAGSPLHFGNGTRLTVT.

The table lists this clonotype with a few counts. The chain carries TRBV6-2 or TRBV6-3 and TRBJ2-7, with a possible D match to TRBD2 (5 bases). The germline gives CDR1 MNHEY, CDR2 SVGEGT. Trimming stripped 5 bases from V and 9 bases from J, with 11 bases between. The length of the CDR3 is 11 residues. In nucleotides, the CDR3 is TGTGCCAGCAGTGGAGCTGCGGGGCAGTACTTC. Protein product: CASSGAAGQYF.

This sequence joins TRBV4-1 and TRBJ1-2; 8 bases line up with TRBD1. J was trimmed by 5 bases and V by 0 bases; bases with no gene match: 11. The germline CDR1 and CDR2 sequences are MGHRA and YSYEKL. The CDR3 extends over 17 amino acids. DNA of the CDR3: TGCGCCAGCAGCCAAGAAGGGACAGGACTCCTTCGTTATGGCTACACCTTC. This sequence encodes CASSQEGTGLLRYGYTF.

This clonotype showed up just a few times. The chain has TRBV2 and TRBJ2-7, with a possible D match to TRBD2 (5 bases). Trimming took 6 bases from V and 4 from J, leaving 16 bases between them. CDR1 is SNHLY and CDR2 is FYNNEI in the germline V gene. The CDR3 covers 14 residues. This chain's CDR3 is CASREAGGMYEQYF. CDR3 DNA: TGTGCCAGCAGGGAGGCAGGAGGAATGTACGAGCAGTACTTC.

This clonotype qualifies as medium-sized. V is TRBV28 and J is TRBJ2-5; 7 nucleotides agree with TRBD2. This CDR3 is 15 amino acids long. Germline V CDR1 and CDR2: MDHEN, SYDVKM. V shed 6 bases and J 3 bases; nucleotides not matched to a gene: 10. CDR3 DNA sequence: TGTGCCAGCAGACCCATGGGGGGGTTGGAAGAGACCCAGTACTTC. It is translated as CASRPMGGLEETQYF.

The CDR3 region is CASSELGNSPLHF. CDR3 in DNA: TGCGCCAGCAGTGAGCTGGGGAATTCACCCCTCCACTTT. The rearrangement links TRBV10-2 to TRBJ1-6, with no clear D. CDR3 size: 13 residues. V was cut by 2 bases and J by 7 bases, with 6 bases left in between. Germline-derived CDR1 and CDR2 are WSHSY and SAAADI.

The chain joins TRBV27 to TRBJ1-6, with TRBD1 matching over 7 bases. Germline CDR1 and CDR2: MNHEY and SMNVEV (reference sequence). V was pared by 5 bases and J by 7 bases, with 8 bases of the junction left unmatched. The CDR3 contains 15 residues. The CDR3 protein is CASSLRQGNNSPLHF. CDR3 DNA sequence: TGTGCCAGCAGTCTAAGACAGGGAAACAATTCACCCCTCCACTTT.

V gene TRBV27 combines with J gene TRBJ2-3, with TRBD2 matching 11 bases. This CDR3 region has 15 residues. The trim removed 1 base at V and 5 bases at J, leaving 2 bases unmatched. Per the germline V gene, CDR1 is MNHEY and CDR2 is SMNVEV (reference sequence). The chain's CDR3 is CASSLYGLAGDTQYF. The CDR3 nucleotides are TGTGCCAGCAGTTTATATGGACTAGCGGGAGATACGCAGTATTTT.

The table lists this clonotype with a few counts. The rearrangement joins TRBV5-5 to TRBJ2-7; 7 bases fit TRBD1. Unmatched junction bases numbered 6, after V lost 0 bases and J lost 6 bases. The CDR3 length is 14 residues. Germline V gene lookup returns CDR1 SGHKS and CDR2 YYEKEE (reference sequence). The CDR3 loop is CASSLGLRTGEQYF. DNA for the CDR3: TGTGCCAGCAGCTTGGGCCTTCGGACAGGCGAGCAGTACTTC.

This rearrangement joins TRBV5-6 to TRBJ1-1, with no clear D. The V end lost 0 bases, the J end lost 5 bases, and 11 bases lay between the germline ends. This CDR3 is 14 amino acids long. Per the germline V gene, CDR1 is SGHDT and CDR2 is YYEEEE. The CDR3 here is CASSLAQVGTEAFF. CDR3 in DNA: TGTGCCAGCAGCTTGGCGCAGGTCGGGACTGAAGCTTTCTTT.

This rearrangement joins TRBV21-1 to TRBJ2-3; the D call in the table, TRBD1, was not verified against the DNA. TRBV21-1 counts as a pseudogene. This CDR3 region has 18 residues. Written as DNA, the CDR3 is TGTGCCAGCAGCAAATCGGCTAGGCGGGCAGGGGTGACAGATACGCAGTATTTT. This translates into CASSKSARRAGVTDTQYF.

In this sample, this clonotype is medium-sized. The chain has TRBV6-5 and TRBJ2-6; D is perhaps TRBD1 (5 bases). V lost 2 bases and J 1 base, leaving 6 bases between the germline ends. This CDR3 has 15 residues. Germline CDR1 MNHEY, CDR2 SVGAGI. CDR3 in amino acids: CASSYAGSGANVLTF. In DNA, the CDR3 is TGTGCCAGCAGTTACGCAGGGTCTGGGGCCAACGTCCTGACTTTC.

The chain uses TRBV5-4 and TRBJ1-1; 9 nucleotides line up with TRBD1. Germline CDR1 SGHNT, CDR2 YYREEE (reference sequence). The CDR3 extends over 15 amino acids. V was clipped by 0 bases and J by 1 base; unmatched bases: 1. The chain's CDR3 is CASSLGGQGNTEAFF. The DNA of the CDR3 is TGTGCCAGCAGCTTGGGGGGACAGGGGAACACTGAAGCTTTCTTT.

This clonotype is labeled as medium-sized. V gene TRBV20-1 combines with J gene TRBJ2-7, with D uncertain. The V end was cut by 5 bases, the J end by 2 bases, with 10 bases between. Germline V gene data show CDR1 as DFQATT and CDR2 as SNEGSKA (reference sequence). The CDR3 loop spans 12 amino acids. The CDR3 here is CSAPDGPYEQYF. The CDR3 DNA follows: TGCAGTGCTCCAGACGGACCCTACGAGCAGTACTTC.